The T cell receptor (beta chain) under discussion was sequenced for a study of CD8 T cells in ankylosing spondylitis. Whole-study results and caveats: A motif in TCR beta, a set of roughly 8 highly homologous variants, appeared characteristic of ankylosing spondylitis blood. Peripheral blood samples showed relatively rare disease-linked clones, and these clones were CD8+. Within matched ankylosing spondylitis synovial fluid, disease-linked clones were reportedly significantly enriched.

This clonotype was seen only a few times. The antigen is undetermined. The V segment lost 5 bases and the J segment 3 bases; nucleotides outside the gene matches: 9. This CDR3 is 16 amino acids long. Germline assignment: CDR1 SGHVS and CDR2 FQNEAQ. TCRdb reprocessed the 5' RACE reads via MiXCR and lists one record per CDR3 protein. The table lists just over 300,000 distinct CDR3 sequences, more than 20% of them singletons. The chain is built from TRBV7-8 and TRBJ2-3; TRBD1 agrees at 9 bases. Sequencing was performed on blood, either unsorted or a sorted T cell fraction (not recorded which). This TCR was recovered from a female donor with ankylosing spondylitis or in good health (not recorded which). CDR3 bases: TGTGCCAGCAGCAAGATAGGGACAGGGCGTACAGATACGCAGTATTTT. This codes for CASSKIGTGRTDTQYF.